The 26 T cell receptor beta chains below come from one sample, sequenced in a study of blood T cells in healthy people across ages. For the second PCR, which ran for 7 to 11 cycles, a sample-barcoded 5' primer and a J-beta primer mix were used. TCRdb re-called the 5' RACE reads through MiXCR, storing one row per CDR3 protein. The sample holds about 730,000 distinct CDR3 sequences; roughly 43% are singletons and the top ten take 20% to 25%. Sequencing used blood. The receptors derive from a woman in her sixties in good health.

This clonotype was observed a few times. J is TRBJ2-1 and V is TRBV28; no reliable D call. The germline V gene has CDR1 MDHEN and CDR2 SYDVKM. Trimming pared 6 bases from V and 1 base from J, leaving 13 bases between. The CDR3 has 15 amino acids. Written as DNA, the CDR3 is TGTGCCAGCAGCCGGAGCACGGCTTCCTACAATGAGCAGTTCTTC. Residues: CASSRSTASYNEQFF.

This clonotype was recorded a few times. This chain connects TRBV20-1 to TRBJ2-1; D is undetermined. Germline V gene data show CDR1 as DFQATT and CDR2 as SNEGSKA (reference sequence). Trimming stripped 6 bases from V and 3 bases from J, with 15 bases between. The CDR3 length is 14 residues. In DNA, the CDR3 is TGCAGTGCCAAGGACCCGCGCCGCTACAATGAGCAGTTCTTC. Protein: CSAKDPRRYNEQFF.

The chain links TRBV29-1 to TRBJ1-1; TRBD1 might be the D (5 bases). Per the germline V gene, CDR1 is SQVTM and CDR2 is ANQGSEA. The CDR3 runs 17 residues. V was clipped by 0 bases and J by 0 bases, with 17 bases between them. CDR3 in DNA: TGCAGCGTTGAAGATCGGGACCGGAGAATGATGAACACTGAAGCTTTCTTT. Its translation: CSVEDRDRRMMNTEAFF.

The genes are TRBV20-1 and TRBJ1-6, with 9 bases lining up with TRBD1. The CDR3 is 14 amino acids. Germline CDR1 and CDR2: DFQATT and SNEGSKA (reference sequence). V lost 6 bases, J lost 5 bases, and 5 bases stayed unmatched. The CDR3 nucleotides read TGCAGTGCGGGACAGGGTTCTAATAATTCACCCCTCCACTTT. It codes for CSAGQGSNNSPLHF.

The chain joins TRBV25-1 to TRBJ1-6, with D possibly matching TRBD1 (6 bases). The V end was cut by 6 bases, the J end by 6 bases, with 18 bases between. Per the germline V gene, CDR1 is MGHDK and CDR2 is SYGVNS. The CDR3 is 16 residues long. As DNA, the CDR3 is TGTGCCAGCAGACCCACGGTAGGGGGGCTTAATTCACCCCTCCACTTT. This sequence encodes CASRPTVGGLNSPLHF.

This clonotype was observed at least ten times. The V call is TRBV12-3 or TRBV12-4, the J call TRBJ2-1; D may be TRBD1 (6 bases). Trimming stripped 6 bases from V and 4 bases from J, with 16 bases between. The CDR3 runs to 15 residues. The CDR3 sequence: CASSLLTRGYNEQFF. DNA of the CDR3: TGTGCCAGCAGCCTACTCACCAGGGGATACAATGAGCAGTTCTTC.

This clonotype appeared many times. This chain uses TRBV6-5 with TRBJ2-1, with 7 bases identical to TRBD2. Trimming cost V 0 bases and J 7 bases; bases outside gene matches: 18. Looked up from germline, CDR1 is MNHEY and CDR2 is SVGAGI. CDR3 length: 19 residues. In DNA, the CDR3 is TGTGCCAGCAGTTACTCGTTCCCGAGCGGGTCTAGCGGAGTAAATGAGCAGTTCTTC. It yields the protein CASSYSFPSGSSGVNEQFF.

About this clonotype: A read error may produce the germline difference seen at one junction end. The chain has TRBV7-2 and TRBJ1-5; perhaps TRBD1 as D (6 bases). CDR1 is SGHTA, CDR2 FQGNSA, per germline. The CDR3 totals 12 residues. This CDR3 is CANSYRDQPQHF. The CDR3 nucleotides are TGTGCCAACAGCTACAGGGATCAGCCCCAGCATTTT.

This clonotype was recorded many times. V is TRBV7-2 and J is TRBJ2-5; 10 nucleotides match TRBD2. The CDR3 runs 14 residues. Trimming at V came to 3 bases and at J to 3 bases, leaving 1 base not matched to a gene. CDR1 SGHTA and CDR2 FQGNSA come from the germline V gene. Here the CDR3 DNA reads TGTGCCAGCAGCTTCGGACTAGCGGAAGAGACCCAGTACTTC. Translation: CASSFGLAEETQYF.

This chain uses TRBV15 with TRBJ2-1; possibly TRBD2 for D (5 bases). The J call is uncertain, as TRBJ2-7 better fits the DNA end. The CDR3 has 16 residues. The germline V gene has CDR1 LNHNV and CDR2 YYDKDF (reference sequence). The CDR3 protein is CATSRDSSSSYNEQYF. The CDR3 DNA follows: TGTGCCACCAGCAGAGATTCTAGCAGCTCCTACAATGAGCAGTACTTC.

This clonotype is a singleton in its sample. The chain uses TRBV20-1 and TRBJ2-7; 12 bases agree with TRBD2. V shed 5 bases, J shed 5 bases, and the junction held 7 bases outside the gene matches. This CDR3 has 14 amino acids. In germline, CDR1 is DFQATT, CDR2 SNEGSKA (reference sequence). The CDR3 loop is CSAPETSGSDEQYF. The CDR3 DNA follows: TGCAGTGCTCCCGAGACTAGCGGGAGCGACGAGCAGTACTTC.

This clonotype is a singleton in its sample. This rearrangement joins TRBV7-9 to TRBJ2-1; D remains unclear. The ends were cut back, 4 bases at V and 10 bases at J, with 8 bases in the middle. The CDR3 sequence is 11 residues long. Germline loops: CDR1 SEHNR, CDR2 FQNEAQ (reference sequence). In DNA, the CDR3 is TGTGCCAGCAGCTCCTCGGAAGAGCAGTTCTTC. The encoded protein is CASSSSEEQFF.

The chain is built from TRBV4-1 and TRBJ2-7; 10 nucleotides align to TRBD1. CDR1 and CDR2 (germline): MGHRA, YSYEKL. This CDR3 comprises 19 residues. Germline trimming cut 5 bases from V and 0 bases from J; bases unmatched to any gene: 16. The CDR3 DNA follows: TGCGCCAGCAGCGAAAGGGGGGGACAGGGGCTCTTAGGCTCCTACGAGCAGTACTTC. This gives the protein CASSERGGQGLLGSYEQYF.

This clonotype was counted between two and nine times. The CDR3 loop reads CSARDTTVGSHEQYF. DNA for the CDR3: TGCAGTGCTAGAGATACAACCGTGGGGTCCCACGAGCAGTACTTC. This chain connects TRBV20-1 to TRBJ2-7; D remains ambiguous. The germline V gene has CDR1 DFQATT and CDR2 SNEGSKA (reference sequence). The CDR3 has 15 residues. Between the trimmed V and J ends, which lost 0 bases and 5 bases, there was a span of 17 bases.

This clonotype was counted a few times. V gene TRBV7-3 combines with J gene TRBJ1-2; the D gene is possibly TRBD1 (5 bases). V gave up 4 bases and J gave up 2 bases, with 17 bases separating them. The germline CDR1 and CDR2 sequences are SGHTA and FQGTGA. This CDR3 is 16 amino acids long. CDR3 in DNA: TGTGCCAGCAGCTCCCACGAGGGACGGTTAAACTATGGCTACACCTTC. The encoded protein is CASSSHEGRLNYGYTF.

The V and J genes are TRBV6-6 and TRBJ1-1; 7 nucleotides line up with TRBD1. The CDR3 is 13 residues long. Germline V lookup: CDR1 MNHNY, CDR2 SVGAGI (reference sequence). J lost 10 bases, V lost 7 bases, and 12 bases had no gene match. The DNA for the CDR3 is TGTGCCAGCACTTTAAACAGGGGCGGTGGAGCTTTCTTT. Translation gives CASTLNRGGGAFF.

This clonotype was picked up a small number of times. The V call is TRBV27, the J call TRBJ2-1; the D gene could be TRBD1 or TRBD2 (5 bases each). CDR1 is MNHEY and CDR2 is SMNVEV in the germline V gene (reference sequence). V lost 2 bases and J lost 4, with 12 bases in between. The CDR3 has 15 residues. The CDR3 sequence is CASSLVREQYNEQFF. In nucleotides, the CDR3 is TGTGCCAGCAGTTTAGTCAGGGAGCAATACAATGAGCAGTTCTTC.

The chain is built from TRBV12-3 or TRBV12-4 and TRBJ2-1; D perhaps matches TRBD1 (5 bases). The CDR3 runs to 15 residues. V dropped 10 bases and J dropped 0 bases, with 16 bases sitting between them. The CDR3 region is CAITIGARSYNEQFF. The CDR3 region has the DNA TGTGCCATCACCATTGGGGCACGCTCCTACAATGAGCAGTTCTTC.

This clonotype came up once. The genes are TRBV11-2 and TRBJ2-3; 7 bases align to TRBD2. The length of the CDR3 is 18 residues. Unmatched junction bases numbered 12, after V lost 3 bases and J lost 0 bases. Germline CDR1 reads SGHAT; CDR2 reads FQNNGV. The CDR3 DNA sequence: TGTGCCAGCAGCTTCTTCGTCATCAAGCGGGGTAGCACAGATACGCAGTATTTT. This gives the protein CASSFFVIKRGSTDTQYF.

The CDR3 DNA follows: TGTGCCAGCAGATCTAACAGGGATTTCACAGATACGCAGTATTTT. Translating it yields CASRSNRDFTDTQYF. The chain carries TRBV6-2 or TRBV6-3 and TRBJ2-3; TRBD1 is a possible D gene (6 bases). Germline CDR1 and CDR2: MNHEY and SVGEGT. V dropped 6 bases and J dropped 2 bases, with 15 bases sitting between them. This CDR3 spans 15 amino acids.

As for this clonotype: A junction boundary mismatches the germline segment, possibly from a read error. The chain joins TRBV12-3 or TRBV12-4 to TRBJ2-3; D unresolved. The CDR3 is 12 residues long. The CDR3: CARSLNGYTQYF. CDR3 DNA: TGTGCCCGCAGTCTAAACGGGTATACGCAGTATTTT.

V and J are TRBV7-8 and TRBJ2-1, with 11 bases matching TRBD2. The trim removed 5 bases at V and 0 bases at J, leaving 21 bases unmatched. This CDR3 comprises 22 residues. Germline assignment: CDR1 SGHVS and CDR2 FQNEAQ. CDR3 amino acids: CASSPDRFPGLAAQSSYNEQFF. CDR3 in DNA: TGTGCCAGCAGCCCGGATCGGTTCCCGGGACTAGCGGCCCAAAGCTCCTACAATGAGCAGTTCTTC. Drawing the rest from reference TRBV7-8 and TRBJ2-1, the complete variable domain is GAGVSQSPRYKVAKRGQDVALRCDPISGHVSLFWYQQALGQGPEFLTYFQNEAQLDKSGLPSDRFFAERPEGSVSTLKIQRTQQEDSAVYLCASSPDRFPGLAAQSSYNEQFFGPGTRLTVL.

The chain's CDR3 is CASSEGLAEAGTQYF. In DNA form, the CDR3 reads TGTGCCAGCAGTGAAGGTCTAGCGGAAGCGGGGACCCAGTACTTC. The chain employs TRBV2 and TRBJ2-5; 7 bases align to TRBD2. Germline CDR1 SNHLY, CDR2 FYNNEI. The CDR3 has 15 amino acids. Germline trimming cut 1 base from V and 7 bases from J; bases unmatched to any gene: 9.

This clonotype has a handful of counts. The chain links TRBV6-5 to TRBJ1-1, with unresolved D. Looked up from germline, CDR1 is MNHEY and CDR2 is SVGAGI. The V end was cut by 5 bases, the J end by 8 bases, with 9 bases between. The CDR3 runs 11 residues. The CDR3 sequence: CASSRGSEAFF. Written as DNA, the CDR3 is TGTGCCAGCAGTCGAGGATCGGAAGCTTTCTTT.

V and J are TRBV28 and TRBJ2-5; 10 bases agree with TRBD2. This CDR3 comprises 17 residues. CDR1 and CDR2 from the germline V gene are MDHEN and SYDVKM. The V and J ends lost 7 bases and 11 bases, in that order; junction bases with no gene match: 22. CDR3 sequence: CASIPRGGLADHNEQYF. CDR3 sequence (DNA): TGTGCCAGCATCCCCAGAGGCGGACTAGCGGACCACAATGAGCAGTACTTC.

The chain joins TRBV5-1 to TRBJ2-3; no definite D call. The V gene's germline CDR1 is SGHRS and CDR2 YFSETQ. This CDR3 comprises 13 residues. Trimming took off 3 bases at V and 6 bases at J, with 11 bases between the two ends. The CDR3 nucleotides are TGCGCCAGCAGCTCACCAGGTCGGGATACGCAGTATTTT. Its protein is CASSSPGRDTQYF. Filled out from reference TRBV5-1 and TRBJ2-3, the complete variable domain reads KAGVTQTPRYLIKTRGQQVTLSCSPISGHRSVSWYQQTPGQGLQFLFEYFSETQRNKGNFPGRFSGRQFSNSRSEMNVSTLELGDSALYLCASSSPGRDTQYFGPGTRLTVL.